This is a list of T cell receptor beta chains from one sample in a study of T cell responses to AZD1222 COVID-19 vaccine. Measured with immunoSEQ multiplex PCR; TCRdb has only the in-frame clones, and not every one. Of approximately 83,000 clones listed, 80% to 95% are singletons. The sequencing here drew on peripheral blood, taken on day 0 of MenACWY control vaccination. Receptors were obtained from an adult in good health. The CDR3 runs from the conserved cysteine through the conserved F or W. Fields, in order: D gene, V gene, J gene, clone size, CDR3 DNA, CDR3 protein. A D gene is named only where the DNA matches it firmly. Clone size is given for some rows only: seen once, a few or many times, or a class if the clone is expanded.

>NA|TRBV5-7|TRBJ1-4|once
TGTGCCAGCAGCTTGCAGAGGGGGTGGGAAAAACTGTTTTTT
CASSLQRGWEKLFF
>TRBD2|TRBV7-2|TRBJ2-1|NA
TGTGCCAGCAGTAGCGGGAGCTCTCTCAATGAGCAGTTCTTC
CASSSGSSLNEQFF
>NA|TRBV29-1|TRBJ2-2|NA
TGCAGCGTTGAGTACGGGAACACCGGGGAGCTGTTTTTT
CSVEYGNTGELFF
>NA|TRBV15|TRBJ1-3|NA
TGTGCCACCAGCAGAGAAACCCAGGGGAACACCATATATTTT
CATSRETQGNTIYF
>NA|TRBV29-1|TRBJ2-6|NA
TGCAGCGCCACGGAATCCGGGGCCAACGTCCTGACTTTC
CSATESGANVLTF
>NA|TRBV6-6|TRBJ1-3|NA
TGTGCCAGCAGTCGGAGCGATGGAAACACCATATATTTT
CASSRSDGNTIYF
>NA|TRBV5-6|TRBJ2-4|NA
TGTGCCAGCAGCCTCGGGACGGGCATTCAGTACTTC
CASSLGTGIQYF
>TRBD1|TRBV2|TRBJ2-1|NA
TGTGCCAGCAGTGCGGCCATCTGGGACAGCCTCCCGAAAGTGACCTACAATGAGCAGTTCTTC
CASSAAIWDSLPKVTYNEQFF
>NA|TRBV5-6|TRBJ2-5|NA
TGTGCCAGCAGCTTATCGAGCACCTCAGAGACCCAGTACTTC
CASSLSSTSETQYF
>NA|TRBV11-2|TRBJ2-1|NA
TGTGCCAGCAGCTTAGGTCGCTCACTAACCCACAATGAGCAGTTCTTC
CASSLGRSLTHNEQFF
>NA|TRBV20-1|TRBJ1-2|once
TGCAGTGCTAGTTTATCCACTCTTGGTGGCTACACCTTC
CSASLSTLGGYTF
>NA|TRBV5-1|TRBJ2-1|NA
TGCGCCAGCAGGGAGAGAGTAGACAATGAGCAGTTCTTC
CASRERVDNEQFF
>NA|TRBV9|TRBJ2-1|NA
TGTGCCAGCAGCGTAGGTTGGGCGGAAAATGAGCAGTTCTTC
CASSVGWAENEQFF
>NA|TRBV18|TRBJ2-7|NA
TGTGCCAGCTCACCGGCGAGGGGGCAGTACTTC
CASSPARGQYF
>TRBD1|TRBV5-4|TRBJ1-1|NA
TGTGCCAGCAGCCCCAGTCCCGGGACAGGGGGCGGAACTGAAGCTTTCTTT
CASSPSPGTGGGTEAFF
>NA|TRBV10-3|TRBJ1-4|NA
TGTGCCATCAGTGATGGGACACTTGAAAAACTGTTTTTT
CAISDGTLEKLFF
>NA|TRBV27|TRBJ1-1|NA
TGTGCCAGCAGTTCCCCGACAGGAAATGAAGCTTTCTTT
CASSSPTGNEAFF
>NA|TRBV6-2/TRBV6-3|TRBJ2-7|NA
TGTGCCAGCAGTTACTCCGCCCTCGATCGACAGCCCTACGAGCAGTACTTC
CASSYSALDRQPYEQYF
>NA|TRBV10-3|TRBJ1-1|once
TGTGCCACCCGGGGGAGGGAGAGCACTGAAGCTTTCTTT
CATRGRESTEAFF
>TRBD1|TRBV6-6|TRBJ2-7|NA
TGTGCCAGCAGTTATAGCACAGGGGTTTACGAGCAGTACTTC
CASSYSTGVYEQYF
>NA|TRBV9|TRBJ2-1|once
TGTGCCAGCAGCCCCCCTATACTAGGCGGAAGCTCCTACAATGAGCAGTTCTTC
CASSPPILGGSSYNEQFF
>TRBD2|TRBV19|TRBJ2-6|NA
TGTGCCAGTAGTATAGCTAGCGGGCCCCGCTTCTCTGGGGCCAACGTCCTGACTTTC
CASSIASGPRFSGANVLTF
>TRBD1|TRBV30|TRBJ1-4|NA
TGTGCCTGGAACCGGGACAGGGGGCTCGAAAAACTGTTTTTT
CAWNRDRGLEKLFF
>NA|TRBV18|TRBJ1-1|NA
TGTGCCAGCTCACCGGCCCTTAGCACTGAAGCTTTCTTT
CASSPALSTEAFF
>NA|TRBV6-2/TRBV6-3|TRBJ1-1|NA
TGTGCCAGCAGTTGGGGGAACACAGAAGCTTTCTTT
CASSWGNTEAFF
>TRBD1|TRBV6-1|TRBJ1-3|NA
TGTGCCAGCAGTGAACGGGGGGACAGGGAAGGTCGAGACACCATATATTTT
CASSERGDREGRDTIYF
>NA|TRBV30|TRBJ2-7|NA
TGTGCCTGGAGTACGGGGGTCGAGCAGTACTTC
CAWSTGVEQYF
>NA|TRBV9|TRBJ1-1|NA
TGTGCCAGCAGCCCGGGCCGGCGCAGCATCATTAACACTGAAGCTTTCTTT
CASSPGRRSIINTEAFF
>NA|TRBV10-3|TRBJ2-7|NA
TGTGCCATCAGTCCTCCTGTCACTAGTGATTACGAGCAGTACTTC
CAISPPVTSDYEQYF